These 21 T cell receptor beta chains were sequenced from one sample in a study of cytomegalovirus exposure and HLA in healthy donors. PCR involved 60 Vbeta and 13 Jbeta primers. TCRdb keeps only in-frame clones here, not all; method: immunoSEQ multiplex PCR. The repertoire has 76,000 or so clones, around 73% of them found once; the top ten carry over 7%. Sample: PBMCs. The receptors come from a woman in her thirties or forties in good health and CMV-seropositive.

The rearrangement joins TRBV6-5 to TRBJ2-2; maybe TRBD1 (5 bases). The CDR3 spans 13 residues. From germline, CDR1 is MNHEY and CDR2 SVGAGI. V was pared by 7 bases and J by 6 bases, with 12 bases between. For the CDR3, the DNA is TGTGCCAGCACTATAGGGGCGGCCGGGGAGCTGTTTTTT. Protein sequence: CASTIGAAGELFF.

The V and J genes are TRBV19 and TRBJ1-1, with D tentatively TRBD1 (5 bases). V was pared by 3 bases and J by 5 bases, with 16 bases between. The CDR3 spans 15 residues. Germline CDR1 reads LNHDA; CDR2 reads SQIVND (reference sequence). CDR3 nucleotides: TGTGCCAGTAGTATGGCAGGGTGGCCAGGGACTGAAGCTTTCTTT. Its protein product is CASSMAGWPGTEAFF.

The chain is built from TRBV7-2 and TRBJ2-3; 8 bases map to TRBD2. The ends lost 6 bases at V and 6 bases at J; junction bases unmatched: 5. There are 13 residues in the CDR3. CDR1 is SGHTA, CDR2 FQGNSA, per germline. In DNA form, the CDR3 reads TGTGCCAGCAGGATCTCTAGCGGGGATACGCAGTATTTT. It codes for CASRISSGDTQYF. Full variable domain (remainder filled in from reference TRBV7-2 and TRBJ2-3): GAGVSQSPSNKVTEKGKDVELRCDPISGHTALYWYRQSLGQGLEFLIYFQGNSAPDKSGLPSDRFSAERTGGSVSTLTIQRTQQEDSAVYLCASRISSGDTQYFGPGTRLTVL.

The gene calls are TRBV5-1 and TRBJ2-7; TRBD1 agrees at 10 bases. The trim removed 4 bases at V and 6 bases at J, leaving 22 bases unmatched. The CDR3 length is 19 residues. Per germline, CDR1 SGHRS and CDR2 YFSETQ. This CDR3 reads CASSIHRDRGYLQGLEQYF. The CDR3 bases are TGCGCCAGCAGCATCCACCGGGACAGGGGATACCTTCAGGGCCTCGAGCAGTACTTC. Drawing the rest from reference TRBV5-1 and TRBJ2-7, the complete variable domain is KAGVTQTPRYLIKTRGQQVTLSCSPISGHRSVSWYQQTPGQGLQFLFEYFSETQRNKGNFPGRFSGRQFSNSRSEMNVSTLELGDSALYLCASSIHRDRGYLQGLEQYFGPGTRLTVT.

In its sample, this clone was seen a few times. The rearrangement joins TRBV19 to TRBJ2-3; unclear D gene. Trimming left V 6 bases short and J 6 bases short, with 13 bases between. The CDR3 has 13 amino acids. In germline, CDR1 is LNHDA, CDR2 SQIVND (reference sequence). The CDR3 sequence is CASSPKVRDTQYF. DNA for the CDR3: TGTGCCAGTAGCCCTAAGGTGAGGGATACGCAGTATTTT.

V usage is TRBV4-2 and J usage is TRBJ1-2; no definite D call. Germline CDR1 LGHNA, CDR2 YNFKEQ. Trimming pared 4 bases from V and 3 bases from J, leaving 6 bases between. This CDR3 is 12 amino acids long. The chain's CDR3 is CASSREDYGYTF. The CDR3 region has the DNA TGTGCCAGCAGCCGGGAGGACTATGGCTACACCTTC.

The chain is built from TRBV6-5 and TRBJ1-1, with D possibly matching TRBD1 (6 bases). Germline V gene data show CDR1 as MNHEY and CDR2 as SVGAGI. V was shortened by 6 bases and J by 11 bases, with 16 bases between the two germline ends. This CDR3 region has 12 residues. The CDR3 sequence: CASRLGQRAAFF. DNA of the CDR3: TGTGCCAGCAGGCTCGGACAGCGAGCGGCTTTCTTT.

The rearrangement links TRBV25-1 to TRBJ2-7; maybe TRBD2 (5 bases). The length of the CDR3 is 13 residues. Trimming cost V 10 bases and J 1 base, with 14 bases left between them. Germline CDR1 MGHDK, CDR2 SYGVNS. CDR3 residues: CATGWTGSYEQYF. For the CDR3, the DNA is TGTGCCACCGGATGGACGGGATCCTACGAGCAGTACTTC.

The chain combines TRBV7-9 with TRBJ1-5; 7 bases map to TRBD1. The germline V gene encodes CDR1 SEHNR and CDR2 FQNEAQ (reference sequence). Trimming cost V 5 bases and J 4 bases; bases outside gene matches: 11. This CDR3 contains 16 residues. In DNA form, the CDR3 reads TGTGCCAGCAGCCCGCCAGGGGGAGGAGGAAATCAGCCCCAGCATTTT. Protein product: CASSPPGGGGNQPQHF.

There are a few counts of this clone. V gene TRBV5-1 combines with J gene TRBJ2-3, with a tentative D call TRBD2 (5 bases). With 5 bases removed from V and 2 bases from J, the gap between germline ends came to 12 bases. The length of the CDR3 is 14 residues. Per the germline V gene, CDR1 is SGHRS and CDR2 is YFSETQ. The CDR3 region has the DNA TGCGCCAGCAGTCCAGGACTTACCACAGATACGCAGTATTTT. Translated, it gives CASSPGLTTDTQYF.

The J gene is TRBJ1-6, the V gene TRBV7-7, with D unresolved. V lost 1 base and J 10 bases, leaving 8 bases between the germline ends. From germline, CDR1 is SSHAT and CDR2 FNYEAQ (reference sequence). The CDR3 has 13 residues. The DNA for the CDR3 is TGTGCCAGCAGCTTAGGGGAGGAATCACCCCTCCACTTT. Translation: CASSLGEESPLHF.

This clone has just a few counts. V usage is TRBV19 and J usage is TRBJ2-7, with 7 bases that match TRBD1. CDR3 length: 14 amino acids. Germline-derived CDR1 and CDR2 are LNHDA and SQIVND (reference sequence). Unmatched junction bases numbered 5, after V lost 4 bases and J lost 2 bases. This chain's CDR3 is CASSNGDSTYEQYF. The CDR3 nucleotides read TGTGCCAGTAGTAACGGGGACAGCACCTACGAGCAGTACTTC. The whole variable domain, filled in from reference TRBV19 and TRBJ2-7, reads DGGITQSPKYLFRKEGQNVTLSCEQNLNHDAMYWYRQDPGQGLRLIYYSQIVNDFQKGDIAEGYSVSREKKESFPLTVTSAQKNPTAFYLCASSNGDSTYEQYFGPGTRLTVT.

This chain connects TRBV6-1 to TRBJ2-3; 7 bases match TRBD1. Germline assignment: CDR1 MNHNS and CDR2 SASEGT. The CDR3 is 14 amino acids. The trim removed 6 bases at V and 5 bases at J, leaving 8 bases unmatched. This CDR3 is CASRDRGRLDTQYF. CDR3 bases: TGTGCCAGCAGGGATAGGGGGCGCCTAGATACGCAGTATTTT.

A word on this clone: This CDR3 is also generated by other DNA sequences in the sample. J is TRBJ2-3 and V is TRBV9; D is possibly TRBD1 (5 bases). Trimming took off 0 bases at V and 2 bases at J, with 13 bases between the two ends. Germline loops: CDR1 SGDLS, CDR2 YYNGEE. The CDR3 extends over 16 amino acids. Here the CDR3 DNA reads TGTGCCAGCAGCGTAGGGGGCTTCCGGTACACAGATACGCAGTATTTT. Protein: CASSVGGFRYTDTQYF.

This clone was counted a few times. V and J are TRBV6-1 and TRBJ1-2; 9 positions match TRBD1. The CDR3 is 14 amino acids. V was pared by 7 bases and J by 1 base, with 4 bases of the junction left unmatched. Germline V gives CDR1 MNHNS, CDR2 SASEGT. The CDR3 is CASIQDRGNYGYTF. The CDR3 region has the DNA TGTGCCAGCATTCAGGACAGGGGTAACTATGGCTACACCTTC.

The chain links TRBV28 to TRBJ1-4; D possibly corresponds to TRBD1 (5 bases). Trimming pared 8 bases from V and 8 bases from J, leaving 12 bases between. This CDR3 has 12 residues. Germline V CDR1 and CDR2: MDHEN, SYDVKM. The CDR3 loop is CASGRGDEKLFF. In DNA form, the CDR3 reads TGTGCCAGCGGGAGGGGCGACGAAAAACTGTTTTTT. The entire variable domain, with the rest obtained from reference TRBV28 and TRBJ1-4, is as follows: DVKVTQSSRYLVKRTGEKVFLECVQDMDHENMFWYRQDPGLGLRLIYFSYDVKMKEKGDIPEGYSVSREKKERFSLILESASTNQTSMYLCASGRGDEKLFFGSGTQLSVL.

The rearrangement uses TRBV7-8 and TRBJ2-3, with D maybe TRBD1 (7 bases). Between the trimmed V and J ends, which lost 5 bases and 0 bases, there was a span of 15 bases. This CDR3 comprises 16 residues. CDR1 is SGHVS, CDR2 FQNEAQ, per germline. CDR3 sequence reads: CASSPLTGTSTDTQYF. For the CDR3, the DNA is TGTGCCAGCAGCCCCTTGACAGGGACTAGCACAGATACGCAGTATTTT.

V is TRBV6-1 and J is TRBJ1-2; TRBD1 might be the D (5 bases). V was clipped by 10 bases and J by 7 bases, with 13 bases between them. This CDR3 region has 11 residues. The germline gives CDR1 MNHNS, CDR2 SASEGT. This chain's CDR3 is CATSRQPGYTF. CDR3 coding DNA: TGTGCCACCTCCCGACAGCCTGGCTACACCTTC.

This clone appeared once. The genes are TRBV13 and TRBJ2-7; D possibly corresponds to TRBD2 (7 bases). Deletions cut 1 base from V and 1 base from J, with 14 bases between. Germline CDR1 and CDR2: PRHDT and FYEKMQ (reference sequence). CDR3 length equals 16 residues. CDR3 loop: CASSLARGAFSYEQYF. DNA of the CDR3: TGTGCCAGCAGCTTAGCTCGGGGGGCATTTTCCTACGAGCAGTACTTC.

The V call is TRBV6-5, the J call TRBJ1-6; 7 bases agree with TRBD1. Germline V gene sequence: CDR1 MNHEY, CDR2 SVGAGI. This CDR3 is 16 amino acids long. V lost 0 bases, J lost 6 bases, and 5 bases stayed unmatched. CDR3 amino acids: CASSYSRQGVNSPLHF. In DNA, the CDR3 is TGTGCCAGCAGTTACTCGCGACAGGGCGTTAATTCACCCCTCCACTTT.

This clone appeared once. The gene calls are TRBV9 and TRBJ1-2; D remains ambiguous. This CDR3 is 13 amino acids long. In germline, CDR1 is SGDLS, CDR2 YYNGEE. Trimming removed 3 bases at V and 6 bases at J, with 12 bases between. CDR3 DNA: TGTGCCAGCAGCGGGAGGGAGGTTAATGGCTACACCTTC. Its protein product is CASSGREVNGYTF.